This T cell receptor beta chain was sequenced in a study of blood T cell repertoires in COVID-19 (TCRdb year 2020). Background on the whole study: Samples from collaborators originated in the United States, Italy and Spain and spanned both the acute and convalescent phases of COVID-19. The material from the prospective study consisted of cDNA or gDNA derived from T cells, B-cell-depleted T cells, or PBMCs. Subjects who had been exposed to COVID-19, were actively infected with it, or had recovered from it provided the deeply sampled blood TCRbeta repertoires that made up the dataset. Sample metadata almost always included a de-identified subject ID, COVID-19 status, age in years and sex. A freely available public database, intended as a resource for researchers studying the immune response to SARS-CoV-2, is where the repertoires were released. Samples were obtained from the ongoing ImmuneRACE study (first 160 participants) and from 1,254 subjects provided by 6 global collaborators. HLA class I and class II types, where available, came from metadata supplied by the sample provider rather than from assay-based typing. Paper-wide results and their limitations: How much clinical and demographic metadata was included differed by source and by participant, and the metadata was provided uncurated.

As encoded in the germline V gene, CDR1 is SGDLS while CDR2 is YYNGEE. The CDR3 goes from the cysteine to the phenylalanine over 13 residues. Here the CDR3 DNA is all that survives: 39 bases in frame from base 1. V is pared back by 4 bases and J by 5 bases, with 9 bases lying between the germline termini. In this sample, this clone turned up once. The antigen it recognizes is unknown. Within one base of it there is no much larger clone, and no base qualities were kept. Whole blood was collected in K2EDTA tubes by collaborating institutions according to the institutions' own protocols. For TCRbeta analysis, collaborator samples were shipped as frozen whole blood, as isolated PBMCs, or as DNA extracted from either sample type. TCRbeta CDR3 regions were amplified from genomic DNA using the immunoSEQ Assay, a bias-controlled multiplex PCR. In the source study's methods: Within the assay, amplification of reference gene primers was used to estimate how many nucleated cells each sample contained. To quantify the absolute abundance of each unique TCRbeta CDR3 rearrangement, sequence reads were collapsed and filtered. Productive Simpson clonality was computed per sample as the square root of Simpson's diversity index over productive rearrangements. The source is immuneACCESS, and TCRdb retained only in-frame sequences with V and J called. Part of the clones is not carried over; for the studies checked, unresolved V genes explain less than half of this, and the remainder is unexplained. That table furnishes V, J and clone size, whereas the DNA furnished D and trimming. Across this sample there are about 88,000 clones, with approximately 88% seen only once. 8.5% to 14% of the sample goes to the ten largest clones.

The chain is made from TRBV9 and TRBJ2-2, with an unclear D gene assignment. The clonotype comes from a man aged 80 or over with acute or convalescent COVID-19. The specimen sequenced was peripheral blood. The CDR3 loop reads CASSTTVTGELFF. The DNA is as follows: TGTGCCAGCAGCACAACAGTGACCGGGGAGCTGTTTTTT. Reference TRBV9 and TRBJ2-2 genes cover what lies past the CDR3, so the full variable domain is DSGVTQTPKHLITATGQRVTLRCSPRSGDLSVYWYQQSLDQGLQFLIQYYNGEERAKGNILERFSAQQFPDLHSELNLSSLELGDSALYFCASSTTVTGELFFGEGSRLTVL.